Listed below are T cell receptor beta chains from one sample, sequenced in a study of cytomegalovirus exposure and HLA in healthy donors. Measured with immunoSEQ multiplex PCR; TCRdb has only the in-frame clones, and not every one. The data hold some 200,000 clones, with about 80% observed a single time. The sequenced sample was PBMCs. The receptor source for this set is a man younger than 30 in good health and CMV-seronegative. Both conserved end residues are part of each CDR3. A D gene is named only where the DNA matches it firmly. Size is omitted from some rows. Given values are once, few, many or a class for expanded clones.

j_gene | len | v_gene | abundance | d_gene | CDR3aa | CDR3nt
TRBJ1-2 | 15 | TRBV5-6 | . | . | CASSLAPSPDYGYTF | TGTGCCAGCAGCTTGGCCCCAAGTCCAGACTATGGCTACACCTTC
TRBJ2-7 | 13 | TRBV11-2 | . | . | CASSLPGTYEQYF | TGTGCCAGCAGCTTACCGGGGACCTACGAGCAGTACTTC
TRBJ2-7 | 14 | TRBV6-1 | . | . | CASRNRDNYYEQYF | TGTGCCAGCAGAAACCGGGACAACTACTACGAGCAGTACTTC
TRBJ2-1 | 15 | TRBV6-4 | . | TRBD2 | CASSGQAGIYNEQFF | TGTGCCAGCAGTGGGCAAGCGGGGATATACAATGAGCAGTTCTTC
TRBJ1-1 | 17 | TRBV5-6 | . | TRBD1 | CASSLLDRDRGKTEAFF | TGTGCCAGCAGCTTACTCGACCGGGACAGGGGGAAAACTGAAGCTTTCTTT
TRBJ2-7 | 15 | TRBV6-6 | . | TRBD1 | CASRRTGTGFNEQYF | TGTGCCAGCAGGCGAACCGGGACAGGGTTTAACGAGCAGTACTTC
TRBJ2-3 | 16 | TRBV2 | . | TRBD1 | CASSAPMTGWTDTQYF | TGTGCCAGCAGTGCCCCGATGACAGGGTGGACAGATACGCAGTATTTT
TRBJ2-7 | 16 | TRBV2 | . | TRBD2 | CASRGTSGSLAYEQYF | TGTGCCAGCAGAGGGACTAGCGGGAGCCTCGCCTACGAGCAGTACTTC
TRBJ2-5 | 13 | TRBV7-9 | . | . | CSSSPGVEETQYF | TGTTCCAGCAGCCCCGGGGTAGAAGAGACCCAGTACTTC
TRBJ2-5 | 13 | TRBV19 | . | . | CASSITAQETQYF | TGTGCCAGTAGTATTACAGCCCAAGAGACCCAGTACTTC
TRBJ2-1 | 15 | TRBV7-3 | . | TRBD2 | CASSAGLAERDEQFF | TGTGCCAGCAGCGCCGGACTAGCGGAGAGGGATGAGCAGTTCTTC
TRBJ2-7 | 13 | TRBV5-6 | . | TRBD1 | CASSLDRGYEQYF | TGTGCCAGCAGCTTGGACAGGGGGTACGAGCAGTACTTC
TRBJ2-3 | 17 | TRBV18 | . | TRBD2 | CASSPQSLAGGSDTQYF | TGTGCCAGCTCACCACAGTCGCTAGCGGGAGGAAGCGATACGCAGTATTTT
TRBJ1-1 | 15 | TRBV5-4 | . | . | CASSSAGSPNTEAFF | TGTGCCAGCAGCTCCGCCGGGTCCCCGAACACTGAAGCTTTCTTT
TRBJ2-3 | 15 | TRBV7-2 | . | . | CASSLRSTVTDTQYF | TGTGCCAGCAGTCTTAGGTCGACAGTCACAGATACGCAGTATTTT
TRBJ2-7 | 18 | TRBV2 | . | TRBD2 | CASSDPGTSGESSYEQYF | TGTGCCAGCAGTGATCCCGGGACTAGCGGGGAAAGCTCCTACGAGCAGTACTTC
TRBJ1-1 | 17 | TRBV2 | . | . | CASSSDRKLVMNTEAFF | TGTGCCAGCAGTTCAGACAGGAAGCTAGTGATGAACACTGAAGCTTTCTTT
TRBJ2-7 | 15 | TRBV7-3 | . | TRBD2 | CASSLGLAGIYEQYF | TGTGCCAGCAGTTTGGGTCTAGCGGGAATCTACGAGCAGTACTTC
TRBJ2-7 | 15 | TRBV5-1 | few | TRBD2 | CASSLSSGGPYEQYF | TGCGCCAGCAGCTTGAGTAGCGGGGGACCGTACGAGCAGTACTTC
TRBJ1-4 | 15 | TRBV19 | . | TRBD1 | CASSNGGTGDEKLFF | TGTGCCAGTAGTAACGGCGGGACAGGGGACGAAAAACTGTTTTTT
TRBJ2-7 | 12 | TRBV2 | . | . | CASTLTNHEQYF | TGTGCCAGCACTCTGACAAACCACGAGCAGTACTTC
TRBJ2-7 | 14 | TRBV27 | . | . | CASSLSGLPYEQYF | TGTGCCAGCAGTTTATCGGGGCTCCCCTACGAGCAGTACTTC
TRBJ2-7 | 15 | TRBV6-5 | . | TRBD1 | CASSTTGQGKNEQYF | TGTGCCAGCAGTACGACGGGACAGGGGAAAAACGAGCAGTACTTC
TRBJ2-7 | 14 | TRBV7-2 | . | TRBD1 | CASSWVGDRNEQYF | TGTGCCAGCAGCTGGGTAGGGGACAGGAACGAGCAGTACTTC
TRBJ1-3 | 14 | TRBV7-9 | . | . | CASSFTGSGNTIYF | TGTGCCAGCAGCTTTACGGGATCCGGAAACACCATATATTTT
TRBJ2-7 | 14 | TRBV30 | . | . | CAWSVGGYSYEQYF | TGTGCCTGGAGTGTAGGGGGTTACTCCTACGAGCAGTACTTC
TRBJ1-1 | 14 | TRBV9 | . | TRBD1 | CASSVGTVNTEAFF | TGTGCCAGCAGCGTGGGGACAGTCAACACTGAAGCTTTCTTT
TRBJ1-2 | 16 | TRBV12-5 | . | . | CASGLVPDSVNYGYTF | TGTGCTAGTGGTTTGGTACCCGACAGTGTGAACTATGGCTACACCTTC
TRBJ1-1 | 13 | TRBV30 | . | TRBD1 | CAWEGQGGTEAFF | TGTGCCTGGGAGGGACAGGGGGGGACTGAAGCTTTCTTT
TRBJ1-5 | 13 | TRBV5-1 | . | . | CASSLSGRQPQHF | TGCGCCAGCAGCTTGTCAGGGAGGCAGCCCCAGCATTTT
TRBJ2-3 | 13 | TRBV10-3 | few | TRBD1 | CAISEQGADTQYF | TGTGCCATCAGTGAACAGGGGGCAGATACGCAGTATTTT
TRBJ1-1 | 15 | TRBV30 | . | TRBD1 | CAWSPDRQGGPEAFF | TGTGCCTGGAGTCCTGACAGGCAAGGGGGCCCTGAAGCTTTCTTT
TRBJ2-1 | 11 | TRBV11-1 | . | . | CASTSDSRMFF | TGTGCCAGCACCTCGGACAGTCGGATGTTCTTC
TRBJ1-1 | 13 | TRBV6-5 | once | TRBD1 | CASSQGARTEAFF | TGTGCCAGCAGTCAGGGGGCACGCACTGAAGCTTTCTTT
TRBJ2-2 | 17 | TRBV11-2 | once | TRBD1 | CASSLDRGQGGDGELFF | TGTGCCAGCAGCTTAGATCGGGGACAGGGCGGCGACGGGGAGCTGTTTTTT
TRBJ2-1 | 13 | TRBV11-2 | . | . | CASSLDLRRGQFF | TGTGCCAGCAGCTTAGATCTGAGAAGGGGGCAGTTCTTC
TRBJ2-2 | 15 | TRBV5-1 | . | TRBD1 | CASSPGQGNTGELFF | TGCGCCAGCAGCCCGGGACAGGGGAACACCGGGGAGCTGTTTTTT
TRBJ2-7 | 16 | TRBV9 | . | . | CASSVWPSGEDYEQYF | TGTGCCAGCAGCGTCTGGCCCTCCGGAGAAGACTACGAGCAGTACTTC
TRBJ1-6 | 14 | TRBV28 | . | . | CASSLTGTFSPLHF | TGTGCCAGCAGCCTTACAGGGACGTTTTCACCCCTCCACTTT
TRBJ1-5 | 14 | TRBV28 | once | TRBD1 | CASSKTGGWQPQHF | TGTGCCAGCAGTAAGACAGGGGGTTGGCAGCCCCAGCATTTT
TRBJ2-1 | 13 | TRBV2 | . | . | CARTGPGRDEQFF | TGTGCCAGGACAGGACCCGGCCGAGATGAGCAGTTCTTC
TRBJ2-5 | 15 | TRBV5-4 | . | . | CASSIKTGVGETQYF | TGTGCCAGCAGCATAAAGACAGGTGTTGGGGAGACCCAGTACTTC
TRBJ2-7 | 14 | TRBV5-6 | . | . | CASSSRGASYEQYF | TGTGCCAGCAGTTCACGCGGGGCCTCCTACGAGCAGTACTTC
TRBJ1-1 | 15 | TRBV25-1 | . | . | CASSDYRGLDTEAFF | TGTGCCAGCAGTGATTATAGGGGTTTGGACACTGAAGCTTTCTTT
TRBJ1-1 | 12 | TRBV29-1 | . | . | CSGRYFNTEAFF | TGCAGCGGGAGGTATTTCAACACTGAAGCTTTCTTT
TRBJ2-1 | 16 | TRBV5-1 | once | TRBD2 | CASSLGLAGAYNEQFF | TGCGCCAGCAGCTTGGGACTAGCGGGAGCCTACAATGAGCAGTTCTTC